Below are 23 T cell receptor beta chains sequenced from a single sample in a study of cytomegalovirus exposure and HLA in healthy donors. In the PCR, 60 Vbeta and 13 Jbeta primers were used. Measured with immunoSEQ multiplex PCR; TCRdb has only the in-frame clones, and not every one. Of some 84,000 clones in the sample, 63% were seen once. The sequencing input was PBMCs. All receptors derive from a woman between 40 and 50 years old in good health and CMV-seropositive.

This clone has a handful of counts. The V and J genes are TRBV10-3 and TRBJ1-2, with 9 nucleotides matching TRBD1. There are 15 residues in the CDR3. Germline lookup yields CDR1 ENHRY and CDR2 SYGVKD. V was clipped by 4 bases and J by 4 bases; unmatched bases: 7. This CDR3 reads CAISAPDRGSYGYTF. In nucleotides, the CDR3 is TGTGCCATCAGTGCCCCGGACAGGGGAAGCTATGGCTACACCTTC.

This rearrangement joins TRBV23-1 to TRBJ2-2, with 9 bases aligning to TRBD1. TRBV23-1 is classed as an ORF, of uncertain function. The CDR3 is 21 amino acids. With V trimmed by 7 bases and J by 1 base, 22 bases remained unmatched. As DNA, the CDR3 is TGCGCCAGCACATCGCCGGGACAGGGTACAACAAGGGGGCAGAACACCGGGGAGCTGTTTTTT. This gives the protein CASTSPGQGTTRGQNTGELFF.

The J gene is TRBJ2-1, the V gene TRBV7-9, with D perhaps matching TRBD2 (6 bases). CDR1 is SEHNR and CDR2 is FQNEAQ in the germline V gene (reference sequence). There are 12 residues in the CDR3. Between the trimmed V and J ends, which lost 4 bases and 9 bases, there was a span of 10 bases. The CDR3 sequence is CASSSGTLEQFF. The CDR3 DNA reads TGTGCCAGCAGCTCGGGGACTCTTGAGCAGTTCTTC.

V gene TRBV5-8 combines with J gene TRBJ2-1, with 8 nucleotides matching TRBD1. J was trimmed by 4 bases and V by 2 bases; bases with no gene match: 11. Germline values: CDR1 SGHTS, CDR2 YDEGEE. This CDR3 spans 17 amino acids. CDR3 sequence reads: CASSFSLGTGSYNEQFF. In nucleotides, the CDR3 is TGTGCCAGCAGCTTTTCGTTAGGGACAGGATCGTACAATGAGCAGTTCTTC.

The chain joins TRBV11-2 to TRBJ2-5; D possibly corresponds to TRBD1 (6 bases). CDR3 size: 17 residues. In germline, CDR1 is SGHAT, CDR2 FQNNGV. V dropped 4 bases and J dropped 1 base, with 19 bases sitting between them. The CDR3 loop reads CASSSGDLEGPQETQYF. The CDR3 coding sequence is TGTGCCAGCAGCTCAGGGGATCTAGAAGGGCCCCAAGAGACCCAGTACTTC.

This clone was observed a single time. The chain employs TRBV25-1 and TRBJ2-5, with 7 bases lining up with TRBD2. With V trimmed by 7 bases and J by 5 bases, 4 bases remained unmatched. Germline V lookup: CDR1 MGHDK, CDR2 SYGVNS. CDR3 size: 12 residues. CDR3 sequence: CASKGLHETQYF. The CDR3 nucleotides are TGTGCCAGCAAGGGACTACACGAGACCCAGTACTTC.

This clone has a handful of counts. This chain uses TRBV6-6 with TRBJ1-3; possible D gene TRBD1, 5 bases. V was cut by 6 bases and J by 4 bases, with 13 bases left in between. Germline V gene data show CDR1 as MNHNY and CDR2 as SVGAGI (reference sequence). The CDR3 has 14 residues. This CDR3 is CASRDGGIGNTIYF. The CDR3 nucleotides read TGTGCCAGCAGGGACGGGGGTATAGGAAACACCATATATTTT.

This rearrangement joins TRBV5-6 to TRBJ2-3; D perhaps matches TRBD2 (7 bases). This CDR3 contains 15 residues. CDR1 and CDR2 (germline): SGHDT, YYEEEE. Trimming cost V 4 bases and J 4 bases, with 16 bases left between them. The CDR3 sequence is CASSTAAGAPDTQYF. For the CDR3, the DNA is TGTGCCAGCAGCACCGCGGCGGGGGCCCCAGATACGCAGTATTTT.

This clone was picked up a small number of times. The chain is built from TRBV6-5 and TRBJ1-2; TRBD1 agrees at 7 bases. Germline assignment: CDR1 MNHEY and CDR2 SVGAGI. Trimming removed 6 bases from V and 7 bases from J; junction bases left unmatched: 5. The CDR3 has 12 amino acids. For the CDR3, the DNA is TGTGCCAGCAGCCACAGGGGAGGTGGCTACACCTTC. It is translated as CASSHRGGGYTF.

The count of this clone is one. This chain joins TRBV4-2 and TRBJ2-6; D call uncertain. CDR3 length: 16 amino acids. The ends were cut back, 0 bases at V and 4 bases at J, with 10 bases in the middle. Germline V gives CDR1 LGHNA, CDR2 YNFKEQ. CDR3 sequence reads: CASSQDLTAGANVLTF. Written as DNA, the CDR3 is TGTGCCAGCAGCCAAGATTTAACAGCCGGGGCCAACGTCCTGACTTTC.

This rearrangement joins TRBV27 to TRBJ2-1; the D is unclear. Per germline, CDR1 MNHEY and CDR2 SMNVEV (reference sequence). There are 15 residues in the CDR3. V dropped 1 base and J dropped 5 bases, with 12 bases sitting between them. CDR3 amino acids: CASSLYAEINNEQFF. CDR3 sequence (DNA): TGTGCCAGCAGTTTATACGCAGAAATTAACAATGAGCAGTTCTTC.

There are a few counts of this clone. The chain is built from TRBV9 and TRBJ1-5; D is possibly TRBD1 (5 bases). Germline V gene sequence: CDR1 SGDLS, CDR2 YYNGEE. The CDR3 is 14 residues long. Trimming took 2 bases from V and 3 from J, leaving 9 bases between them. The CDR3 loop reads CASSVDSDNQPQHF. The CDR3 DNA reads TGTGCCAGCAGCGTCGACAGTGACAATCAGCCCCAGCATTTT.

CDR3 protein: CASSLELTYEQYF. The CDR3 nucleotides are TGTGCCAGCAGCTTGGAGCTAACCTACGAGCAGTACTTC. The chain couples TRBV7-9 to TRBJ2-7; no clear D gene. The germline gives CDR1 SEHNR, CDR2 FQNEAQ (reference sequence). This CDR3 region has 13 residues. Trimming shortened V by 3 bases and J by 2 bases, and 8 bases separated the two germline ends.

The chain is built from TRBV11-2 and TRBJ1-3, with 7 bases matching TRBD1. CDR3 length equals 15 residues. The ends lost 4 bases at V and 2 bases at J; junction bases unmatched: 5. In germline, CDR1 is SGHAT, CDR2 FQNNGV. CDR3 coding DNA: TGTGCCAGCAGCTCAACAGGGGTAACTGGAAACACCATATATTTT. Translating it yields CASSSTGVTGNTIYF.

The genes are TRBV2 and TRBJ2-7; 9 bases match TRBD1. Trimming removed 3 bases from V and 3 bases from J; junction bases left unmatched: 6. This CDR3 region has 15 residues. CDR1 is SNHLY and CDR2 is FYNNEI in the germline V gene. The CDR3 here is CASSDPTGGIYEQYF. The CDR3 coding sequence is TGTGCCAGCAGTGACCCGACAGGGGGAATCTACGAGCAGTACTTC.

This chain links TRBV5-1 with TRBJ2-1; TRBD2 matches 12 bases. The CDR3 contains 15 residues. V was clipped by 3 bases and J by 6 bases; unmatched bases: 4. In germline, CDR1 is SGHRS, CDR2 YFSETQ. The CDR3 DNA reads as TGCGCCAGCAGCTGGACTAGCGGGATTGGCAATGAGCAGTTCTTC. It yields the protein CASSWTSGIGNEQFF.

This chain connects TRBV10-3 to TRBJ2-2; TRBD2 aligns across 8 bases. V dropped 4 bases and J dropped 8; count of bases not matched to a gene: 9. The germline V gene encodes CDR1 ENHRY and CDR2 SYGVKD. CDR3 length equals 15 residues. CDR3 in DNA: TGTGCCATCAGTGTGACAGCGGGAGAACGGGGGGAGCTGTTTTTT. Amino acid sequence: CAISVTAGERGELFF.

This clone was counted only a few times. This chain links TRBV5-1 with TRBJ1-2; TRBD1 agrees at 10 bases. The V segment lost 4 bases and the J segment 7 bases; nucleotides outside the gene matches: 19. The CDR3 contains 18 residues. Germline CDR1 and CDR2: SGHRS and YFSETQ. The CDR3 is CASSLRDRGRMGSPGYTF. The CDR3 DNA sequence: TGCGCCAGCAGCCTACGGGACAGGGGCCGGATGGGATCTCCTGGCTACACCTTC.

This chain uses TRBV4-3 with TRBJ1-1, with D possibly matching TRBD1 (6 bases). Germline values: CDR1 LGHNA, CDR2 YSLEER. With 1 base removed from V and 4 bases from J, the gap between germline ends came to 10 bases. CDR3 size: 14 residues. CDR3: CASSQGGGGTEAFF. The CDR3 DNA reads TGCGCCAGCAGCCAAGGAGGGGGTGGCACTGAAGCTTTCTTT.

This clone was seen a handful of times. This chain connects TRBV19 to TRBJ2-1, with TRBD2 identical over 11 bases. CDR3 length equals 16 residues. The germline V gene has CDR1 LNHDA and CDR2 SQIVND (reference sequence). V lost 5 bases to trimming and J lost 7 bases; unmatched junction nucleotides: 10. DNA for the CDR3: TGTGCCAGTAGTCCATTCACTAGCGGGAGATGGAATGAGCAGTTCTTC. This gives the protein CASSPFTSGRWNEQFF.

The rearrangement links TRBV5-1 to TRBJ2-3; 12 nucleotides match TRBD2. With 7 bases clipped from V and 6 bases from J, the junction kept 27 bases outside the gene matches. Germline V CDR1 and CDR2: SGHRS, YFSETQ. The CDR3 length is 21 residues. The CDR3 nucleotides are TGCGCCAGCTCCCTCCTCGGGGGGACGTCCCTCCTAGCGGGAGGGTCCGATACGCAGTATTTT. Its translation is CASSLLGGTSLLAGGSDTQYF.

The chain is built from TRBV5-4 and TRBJ2-2; 12 bases line up with TRBD2. Germline loops: CDR1 SGHNT, CDR2 YYREEE (reference sequence). With V trimmed by 2 bases and J by 7 bases, 6 bases remained unmatched. The CDR3 is 16 residues long. CDR3 loop: CASSFGGTSGHGELFF. Here the CDR3 DNA reads TGTGCCAGCAGCTTTGGTGGGACTAGCGGGCACGGGGAGCTGTTTTTT.

The gene calls are TRBV28 and TRBJ2-7, with 8 bases fitting TRBD2. After removal of 5 bases from V and 0 bases from J, the junction contained 9 bases not matched to a gene. Germline CDR1 reads MDHEN; CDR2 reads SYDVKM. CDR3 size: 16 residues. The CDR3 DNA sequence: TGTGCCAGCAGTCTCCACTTAGCGGGAAGCTCCTACGAGCAGTACTTC. Translating it yields CASSLHLAGSSYEQYF.